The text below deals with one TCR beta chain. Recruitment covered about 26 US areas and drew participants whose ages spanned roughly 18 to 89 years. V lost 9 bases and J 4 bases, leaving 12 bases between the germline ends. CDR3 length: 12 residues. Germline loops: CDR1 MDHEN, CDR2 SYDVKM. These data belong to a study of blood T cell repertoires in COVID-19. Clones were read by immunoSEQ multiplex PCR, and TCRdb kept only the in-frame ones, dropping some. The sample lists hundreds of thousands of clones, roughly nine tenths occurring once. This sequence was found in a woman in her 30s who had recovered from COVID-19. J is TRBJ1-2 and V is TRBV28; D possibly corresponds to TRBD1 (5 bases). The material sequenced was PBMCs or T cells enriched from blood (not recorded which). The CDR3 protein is CASDSPGYGYTF. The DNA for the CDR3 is TGTGCCAGTGACAGCCCAGGCTATGGCTACACCTTC.